This is a list of T cell receptor beta chains from one sample in a study of cytomegalovirus exposure and HLA in healthy donors. TCRdb keeps only in-frame clones here, not all; method: immunoSEQ multiplex PCR. The sample consists of some 330,000 clones, 86% of them appearing once. The sequencing input was PBMCs. These receptors came from a woman aged 18 to 35 in good health and CMV-seronegative. The conserved cysteine and the conserved F or W are not part of the CDR3 here.

>TRBV6-4|TRBJ2-1
ASSPELGHEQF
>TRBV11-2|TRBJ2-3
ASSSPSGRFPDTQY
>TRBV6-6|TRBJ2-3
ASREASGTDTQY
>TRBV7-2|TRBJ1-5
ASSQAGFNQPQH
>TRBV25-1|TRBJ2-1
ASSDPGLAGVEQF
>TRBV5-1|TRBJ2-3
ASSPGQTEDTQY
>TRBV6-1|TRBJ2-4
ASSDGSPAKNIQY
>TRBV25-1|TRBJ1-2
ASSEYEVVYGYT
>TRBV25-1|TRBJ1-4
ASSGRQGGEKLF
>TRBV5-1|TRBJ2-7
ASSLSGYEQY
>TRBV7-2|TRBJ1-1
ASSPMSQGYTEAF
>TRBV28|TRBJ2-3
ATTGGDTQY
>TRBV4-1|TRBJ2-7
ASSQHWTVDKSEQY
>TRBV5-4|TRBJ2-7
ASRLGLADEQY
>TRBV28|TRBJ1-4
ASSSRQGAGEKLF
>TRBV2|TRBJ2-1
ASSAYPGNEQF
>TRBV7-6|TRBJ2-7
ASSLGSPSYEQY
>TRBV7-2|TRBJ2-7
ASSLGSGPYEQY
>TRBV27|TRBJ2-5
ASSLGTSGSMETQY
>TRBV6-6|TRBJ1-1
ASSYSHGLNTEAF
>TRBV28|TRBJ2-7
ASSAIPGGPLIEQY
>TRBV27|TRBJ2-7
ASSLLRGTSSYEQY
>TRBV6-6|TRBJ1-1
ASSYFPPGQNTEAF
>TRBV5-6|TRBJ1-5
ASSLYDRDKPQH
>TRBV9|TRBJ2-7
ASSVGPLGGTYEQY
>TRBV28|TRBJ1-5
ASSLFSWAGNQPQH
>TRBV4-3|TRBJ2-3
ASSQLAGGTDTQY
>TRBV9|TRBJ2-3
ASSVEGPRADTQY
>TRBV25-1|TRBJ1-3
ASMTLSGNTIY
>TRBV2|TRBJ2-7
ASSDGLAGASGMYEQY
>TRBV10-3|TRBJ2-7
AISESGTFGGPTYEQY
>TRBV19|TRBJ2-7
ASSIYEGAAYEQY
>TRBV7-2|TRBJ1-4
ASSKGAANEKLF
>TRBV11-2|TRBJ1-1
ASSLGLQSRAF
>TRBV5-1|TRBJ1-2
ASSFLQGAINGYT
>TRBV20-1|TRBJ1-1
SARREPEAF
>TRBV6-5|TRBJ1-1
ASSSNRNIAF
>TRBV10-3|TRBJ1-2
AISESVGDGYT
>TRBV2|TRBJ1-4
ASSWDTAATNEKLF
>TRBV4-3|TRBJ1-2
ASSQEDRIGYYGYT
>TRBV27|TRBJ2-7
AAEGQGSYEQY
>TRBV28|TRBJ1-2
ASSLRVAYGYT
>TRBV10-3|TRBJ1-5
AISESKAGSGNQPQH
>TRBV5-1|TRBJ2-7
ASTARTGPYEQY
>TRBV25-1|TRBJ1-3
ASSEMAGNSGNTIY
>TRBV9|TRBJ1-4
ASSSRQDNEKLF
>TRBV28|TRBJ2-7
ASRFGSPTGSSYEQY
>TRBV6-1|TRBJ2-7
ASSEQSGSSYEQY
>TRBV10-3|TRBJ1-2
AISESSGQRLGYT
>TRBV7-9|TRBJ2-2
ASSGGTSGTGELF
>TRBV4-3|TRBJ2-7
ASSQDKNRASYEQY
>TRBV18|TRBJ2-7
ASSPGAFYEQY
>TRBV27|TRBJ2-2
ASSLLRRDRATGELF
>TRBV6-5|TRBJ1-1
ASSYSGGVNTEAF
>TRBV15|TRBJ2-7
ATSLSAGGIYEQY
>TRBV11-1|TRBJ1-1
ASSLNAGMNTEAF
>TRBV29-1|TRBJ1-3
SVGHVASGNTIY
>TRBV5-6|TRBJ2-2
ASSPGDISNTGELF
>TRBV6-5|TRBJ1-1
ASSPGQGATEAF
>TRBV6-5|TRBJ2-1
ASSSTVGSSYNEQF